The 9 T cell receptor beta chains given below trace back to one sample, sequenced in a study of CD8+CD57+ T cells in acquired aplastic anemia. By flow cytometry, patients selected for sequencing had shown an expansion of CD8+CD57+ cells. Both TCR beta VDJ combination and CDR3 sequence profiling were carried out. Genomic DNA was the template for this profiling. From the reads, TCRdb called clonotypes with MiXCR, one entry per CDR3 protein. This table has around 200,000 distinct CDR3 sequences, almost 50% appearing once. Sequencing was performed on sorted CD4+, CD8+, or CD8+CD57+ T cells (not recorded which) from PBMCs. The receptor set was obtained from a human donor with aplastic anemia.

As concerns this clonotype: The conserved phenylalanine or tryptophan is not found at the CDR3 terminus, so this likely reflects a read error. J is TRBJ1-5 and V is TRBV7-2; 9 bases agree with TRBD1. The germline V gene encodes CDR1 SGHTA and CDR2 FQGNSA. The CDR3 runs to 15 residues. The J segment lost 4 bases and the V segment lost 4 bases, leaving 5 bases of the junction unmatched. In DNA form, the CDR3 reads TGTGCCAGCAGCTCGGGACAGGGTAGAAATCAGCCCCAGCATTCT. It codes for CASSSGQGRNQPQHS.

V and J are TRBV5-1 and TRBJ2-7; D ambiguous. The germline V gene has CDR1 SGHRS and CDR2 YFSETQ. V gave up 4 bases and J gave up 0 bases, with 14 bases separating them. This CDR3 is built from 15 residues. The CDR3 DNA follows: TGCGCCAGCAGCGACGAAGGACGGAACTCCTACGAGCAGTACTTC. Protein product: CASSDEGRNSYEQYF. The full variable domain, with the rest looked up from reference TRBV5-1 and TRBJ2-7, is KAGVTQTPRYLIKTRGQQVTLSCSPISGHRSVSWYQQTPGQGLQFLFEYFSETQRNKGNFPGRFSGRQFSNSRSEMNVSTLELGDSALYLCASSDEGRNSYEQYFGPGTRLTVT.

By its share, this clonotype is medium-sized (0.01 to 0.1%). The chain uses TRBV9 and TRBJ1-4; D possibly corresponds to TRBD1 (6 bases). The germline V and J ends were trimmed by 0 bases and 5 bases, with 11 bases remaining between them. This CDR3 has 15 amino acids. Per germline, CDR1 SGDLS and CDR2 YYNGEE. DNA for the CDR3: TGTGCCAGCAGCGTAGAGTTGGGGGGCAATGAAAAACTGTTTTTT. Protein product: CASSVELGGNEKLFF.

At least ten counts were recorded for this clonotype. The CDR3 bases are TGTGCCAGCCAATTCGGACTAGCGGGGATAGATGAGCAGTTCTTC. It encodes CASQFGLAGIDEQFF. The chain combines TRBV7-8 with TRBJ2-1; 12 nucleotides agree with TRBD2. V lost 8 bases to trimming and J lost 8 bases; unmatched junction nucleotides: 10. The germline V gene encodes CDR1 SGHVS and CDR2 FQNEAQ. This CDR3 comprises 15 residues. Based on the CDR3 plus reference TRBV7-8 and TRBJ2-1, the full variable domain is GAGVSQSPRYKVAKRGQDVALRCDPISGHVSLFWYQQALGQGPEFLTYFQNEAQLDKSGLPSDRFFAERPEGSVSTLKIQRTQQEDSAVYLCASQFGLAGIDEQFFGPGTRLTVL.

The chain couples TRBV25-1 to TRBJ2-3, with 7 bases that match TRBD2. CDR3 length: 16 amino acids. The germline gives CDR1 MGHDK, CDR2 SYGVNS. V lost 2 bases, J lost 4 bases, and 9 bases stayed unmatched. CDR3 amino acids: CASSEQLAGASDTQYF. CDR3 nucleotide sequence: TGTGCCAGCAGTGAACAGCTCGCGGGAGCGTCAGATACGCAGTATTTT.

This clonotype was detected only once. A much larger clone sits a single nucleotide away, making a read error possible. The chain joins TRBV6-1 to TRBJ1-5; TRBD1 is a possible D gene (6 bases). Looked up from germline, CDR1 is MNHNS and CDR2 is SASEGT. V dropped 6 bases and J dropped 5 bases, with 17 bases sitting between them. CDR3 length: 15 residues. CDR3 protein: CASSPTGSLDQPQHF. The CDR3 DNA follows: TGTGCCAGCAGCCCAACAGGGTCCCTTGATCAGCCCCAGCATTTT.

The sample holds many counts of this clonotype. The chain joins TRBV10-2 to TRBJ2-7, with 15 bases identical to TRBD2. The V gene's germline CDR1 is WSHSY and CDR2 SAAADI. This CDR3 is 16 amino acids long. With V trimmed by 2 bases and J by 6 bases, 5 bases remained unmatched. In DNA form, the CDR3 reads TGCGCCAGCAGTGAGCCGGGGGGACTAGCGGGGGGCGAGCAGTACTTC. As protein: CASSEPGGLAGGEQYF.

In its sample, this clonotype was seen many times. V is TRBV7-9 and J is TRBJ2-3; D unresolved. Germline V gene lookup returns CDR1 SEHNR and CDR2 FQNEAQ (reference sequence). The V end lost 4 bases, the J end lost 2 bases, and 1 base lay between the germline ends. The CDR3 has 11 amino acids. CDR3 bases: TGTGCCAGCAGCTACACAGATACGCAGTATTTT. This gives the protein CASSYTDTQYF.

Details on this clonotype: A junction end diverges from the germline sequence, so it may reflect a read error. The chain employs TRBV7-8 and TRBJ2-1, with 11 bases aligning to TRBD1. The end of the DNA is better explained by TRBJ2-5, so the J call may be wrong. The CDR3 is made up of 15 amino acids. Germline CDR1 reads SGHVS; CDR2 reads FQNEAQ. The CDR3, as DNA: TGCGCCAGCAGCCCTCGGGACAGGGGGGCAGAGACCCAGTACTTC. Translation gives CASSPRDRGAETQYF.